This T cell receptor (beta chain) was sequenced for a study of beta chain features in type 1 diabetes. The entirety of the isolated RNA underwent reverse transcription, so expressed TCRB transcripts were sequenced. Libraries were prepared by immunoSEQ multiplex PCR; TCRdb keeps only in-frame clonotypes and omits some of them. Of roughly 400,000 clones listed, over 11% are singletons. In this sample, this clone turned up a few times. The CDR3 contains 12 residues. In germline, CDR1 is GTSNPN, CDR2 SVGIG (reference sequence). Trimming took 4 bases from V and 1 from J, leaving 7 bases between them. The sequence derives from a man aged 25 to 40 in good health. This chain links TRBV30 with TRBJ2-5; D is uncertain. The material sequenced was naive CD4+ T cells from blood. DNA of the CDR3: TGTGCCTGGAAAGGTCTCCAAGAGACCCAGTACTTC. This encodes CAWKGLQETQYF. Filled out from reference TRBV30 and TRBJ2-5, the complete variable domain reads SQTIHQWPATLVQPVGSPLSLECTVEGTSNPNLYWYRQAAGRGLQLLFYSVGIGQISSEVPQNLSASRPQDRQFILSSKKLLLSDSGFYLCAWKGLQETQYFGPGTRLLVL.